The present entry profiles one T cell receptor beta chain with its context. Its cognate antigen has yet to be identified. No base-level quality is on record; no much larger clone is a single base apart. This sample was taken from a study of T cells after yellow fever vaccination (dated by TCRdb to between 2018 and 2021). For context, the study as a whole: The SMART-Seq v4 Ultra Low Input RNA kit was used to prepare libraries from fractions with low cell numbers. Bulk TCR alpha and beta repertoires were sequenced longitudinally to track T-cell clones before and after primary and booster YFV17D yellow fever vaccination. The cohort comprised two healthy male donors, one aged 18 to 29 and one aged 30 to 40 years. Bulk PBMC replicates and cell subsets were isolated from blood drawn at multiple timepoints before and after both primary and secondary immunization. Study-wide conclusions, independent of this receptor: Because only a couple of donors were included in the study, the extent to which the findings can be generalized is limited. A small fraction of clonotypes appeared in both the CD4 and CD8 compartments, likely as a result of convergent recombination. After the booster, most clones that had expanded after primary vaccination were detected again (nearly 97% of CD4 and roughly nine tenths of CD8), suggesting broad maintenance of memory. Computational filtering was needed because FACS-sorted repertoires could contain abundant contaminating clonotypes from the bulk population. Compared with the primary T-cell response, the secondary T-cell response was weaker but faster, peaking on day 5 rather than day 15.

This sample's treatment or condition label indicates: live attenuated yellow fever vaccine strain. At each blood-draw timepoint, two biological replicates of bulk PBMCs were collected. A standard Ficoll-Paque protocol was used to isolate PBMCs from peripheral blood. TriZol was used to extract RNA from bulk PBMCs, CD4 and CD8 fractions, and dextramer-positive and dextramer-negative fractions. TCR cDNA was synthesized by 5'RACE template switching, which introduced a universal primer site and unique molecular identifiers. Priming for cDNA synthesis came from both the TCR alpha and TCR beta constant segments. Libraries were amplified in two PCR steps, with sample barcodes and sequencing adapters added in the second step. Sequencing of libraries was performed on Illumina HiSeq 2500 (2x100 bp) or NovaSeq (2x150 bp). The authors' analysis ran thus. MIGEC was used to demultiplex reads and collapse the reads into UMI consensus sequences, and MiXCR was used for V(D)J alignment. Vaccine-responding clonotypes were defined with edgeR using replicate PBMC samples, requiring FDR below 0.01 and a log2 fold change above 5 up to day 15. CD4 or CD8 identity was assigned to each bulk clonotype according to whether the clonotype was present at higher abundance in the sequenced CD4 repertoire or the sequenced CD8 repertoire. TCRdb reanalyzed the raw reads on its own, using fastp at Q25 for trimming and MiXCR for clone calling, and kept in-frame beta chains. Rows are combined by CDR3 protein, so each entry shows the most common genes and DNA. The V and J calls come from TCRdb's annotation, not from the publication. A total of some 350,000 distinct CDR3 sequences appear in this sample, roughly 8.7% of them only once. Approximately 18% of the sample rests with the top ten.

The germline V gene yields MGHDK for CDR1 and SYGVNS for CDR2. V is pared back by 1 base and J by 6 bases, with 7 bases lying between the germline termini. From the cysteine up to the phenylalanine, the CDR3 has a length of 13 residues. Only the CDR3 DNA stays, 39 bases, in frame from base 1. The source is a young man who received the YFV17D yellow fever vaccine. The sequence joins TRBV25-1 to TRBJ1-5, with no reliable assignment of the D segment. Sequencing was performed on PBMCs, taken on the day of the first yellow fever vaccination. The DNA sequence is as follows: TGTGCCAGCAGTGAATCTGGGGTTCAGCCCCAGCATTTT. It translates to CASSESGVQPQHF.